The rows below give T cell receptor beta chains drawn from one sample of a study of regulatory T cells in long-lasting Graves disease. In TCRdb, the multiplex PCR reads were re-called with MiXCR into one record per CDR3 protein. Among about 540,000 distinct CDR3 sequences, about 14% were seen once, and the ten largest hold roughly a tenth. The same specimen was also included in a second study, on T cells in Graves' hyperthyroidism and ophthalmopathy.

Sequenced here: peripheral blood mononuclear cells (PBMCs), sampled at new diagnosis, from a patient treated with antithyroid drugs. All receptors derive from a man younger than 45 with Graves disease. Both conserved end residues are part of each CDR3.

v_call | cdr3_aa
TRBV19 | CASSQRRGQNSPLHF
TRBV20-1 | CSASYRGKGTQYF
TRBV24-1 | CATSQGALTEAFF
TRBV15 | CATSRARDYSYEQYF
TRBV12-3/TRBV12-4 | CASRPSSVKGYEQYF
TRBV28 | CAVTSVYEQYF
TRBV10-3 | CAISVQEKNTEAFF
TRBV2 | CASSERSGANVLTF
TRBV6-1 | CASSHLSGRSRSYNEQFF
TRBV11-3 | CASSLQDGTEAFF
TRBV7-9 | CASSLGVESGNTIYF
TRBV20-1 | CSAINRQAYEQYF
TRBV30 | CAWRRDTEAFF
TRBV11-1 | CASSPGLAGRNEQFF
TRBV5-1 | CASSSIAGGASYNEQFF
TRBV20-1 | CSAKKFGEKPLHF